A selection of T cell receptor beta chains follows, all from one sample in a study of cytomegalovirus exposure and HLA in healthy donors. TCRdb's table, derived via immunoSEQ multiplex PCR, lists solely in-frame clones and lacks some. The sample carries 180,000 or so clones, roughly 84% recorded once. Input material: PBMCs. Every receptor here comes from a male donor in good health and CMV-seronegative. Both conserved end residues are part of each CDR3. D genes are given only for firm matches. Clone size appears in some rows only: once, few, many, or a class for an expanded clone.

J gene | CDR3 length | V gene | clone size | D gene | CDR3 protein | CDR3 DNA
TRBJ2-1 | 16 | TRBV6-1 | NA | TRBD2 | CASSEASGGAYNEQFF | TGTGCCAGCAGTGAAGCTAGCGGGGGGGCCTACAATGAGCAGTTCTTC
TRBJ2-4 | 14 | TRBV28 | NA | NA | CASSPSTVPGIQYF | TGTGCCAGCAGTCCCTCGACAGTCCCTGGCATTCAGTACTTC
TRBJ2-3 | 15 | TRBV6-1 | few | TRBD2 | CASSEYSGGADTQYF | TGTGCCAGCAGTGAATATAGCGGGGGGGCGGATACGCAGTATTTT
TRBJ2-3 | 16 | TRBV5-4 | NA | TRBD1 | CASSTKQGWGTDTQYF | TGTGCCAGCAGCACCAAACAGGGGTGGGGCACAGATACGCAGTATTTT
TRBJ2-7 | 15 | TRBV6-6 | NA | NA | CASKPHAGGTYEQYF | TGTGCCAGCAAACCTCATGCCGGGGGAACTTACGAGCAGTACTTC
TRBJ2-5 | 14 | TRBV27 | NA | TRBD2 | CASSPGLAQETQYF | TGTGCCAGCAGTCCTGGACTAGCCCAAGAGACCCAGTACTTC
TRBJ2-7 | 13 | TRBV5-5 | NA | NA | CASSLYSLHEQYF | TGTGCCAGCAGCTTGTACAGTCTGCACGAGCAGTACTTC
TRBJ2-1 | 18 | TRBV4-2 | NA | TRBD2 | CASSQEWTSGSSGNEQFF | TGTGCCAGCAGCCAAGAATGGACTAGCGGGAGTTCTGGCAATGAGCAGTTCTTC
TRBJ2-1 | 18 | TRBV29-1 | NA | TRBD2 | CSGLSGSSPTSLHNEQFF | TGCAGCGGCCTTAGCGGGAGCTCACCTACAAGCCTACACAATGAGCAGTTCTTC
TRBJ2-7 | 16 | TRBV19 | NA | TRBD2 | CASSPPQWGGSYEQYF | TGTGCCAGTAGTCCCCCACAATGGGGGGGTTCCTACGAGCAGTACTTC
TRBJ2-7 | 15 | TRBV5-1 | NA | TRBD1 | CASSLMGQGSYEQYF | TGCGCCAGCAGCTTGATGGGACAGGGTTCCTACGAGCAGTACTTC
TRBJ1-5 | 14 | TRBV28 | few | TRBD1 | CASSLQGAYQPQHF | TGTGCCAGCAGTTTACAGGGGGCGTATCAGCCCCAGCATTTT
TRBJ1-4 | 21 | TRBV7-3 | NA | TRBD1 | CASSHAVGQGPIKATNEKLFF | TGTGCCAGCAGCCACGCTGTCGGACAGGGGCCCATTAAAGCAACTAATGAAAAACTGTTTTTT
TRBJ2-7 | 16 | TRBV4-3 | NA | NA | CASSQDRQGGSYEQYF | TGCGCCAGCAGCCAAGATAGGCAGGGGGGCTCCTACGAGCAGTACTTC
TRBJ1-3 | 15 | TRBV28 | NA | TRBD1 | CASSFQTGAGNTIYF | TGTGCCAGCAGTTTCCAAACAGGGGCTGGAAACACCATATATTTT
TRBJ2-5 | 14 | TRBV6-5 | NA | TRBD2 | CASSPGLAQETQYF | TGTGCCAGCAGCCCGGGACTAGCACAAGAGACCCAGTACTTC
TRBJ1-1 | 15 | TRBV5-1 | NA | TRBD1 | CASSFRGSGNTEAFF | TGCGCCAGCAGCTTCAGGGGGTCGGGGAACACTGAAGCTTTCTTT
TRBJ2-7 | 13 | TRBV5-1 | NA | TRBD1 | CASSGDRFDEQYF | TGCGCCAGCAGCGGGGACAGGTTTGACGAGCAGTACTTC
TRBJ2-4 | 14 | TRBV18 | NA | TRBD1 | CASSMTGSENIQYF | TGTGCCAGCTCAATGACAGGGTCCGAAAACATTCAGTACTTC
TRBJ2-1 | 17 | TRBV7-3 | NA | TRBD2 | CASSPRTSGSSYNEQFF | TGTGCCAGCAGCCCGCGGACTAGCGGTAGCTCCTACAATGAGCAGTTCTTC
TRBJ2-5 | 16 | TRBV9 | NA | NA | CASSVGAGRSERDQYF | TGTGCCAGCAGCGTAGGGGCGGGGCGTTCCGAGAGGGACCAGTACTTC
TRBJ2-5 | 16 | TRBV6-5 | NA | NA | CASSYSIVGMSETQYF | TGTGCCAGCAGTTACTCGATCGTCGGTATGTCGGAGACCCAGTACTTC
TRBJ2-3 | 16 | TRBV29-1 | NA | TRBD2 | CSVEIRVAGSADTQYF | TGCAGCGTTGAGATCAGGGTAGCGGGATCTGCAGATACGCAGTATTTT
TRBJ2-5 | 17 | TRBV25-1 | NA | TRBD2 | CASSELAGGRNPETQYF | TGTGCCAGCAGTGAACTAGCGGGAGGGAGGAACCCTGAGACCCAGTACTTC
TRBJ2-3 | 17 | TRBV27 | NA | TRBD2 | CASSFVAGATSTDTQYF | TGTGCCAGCAGTTTTGTAGCGGGGGCGACAAGCACAGATACGCAGTATTTT
TRBJ2-7 | 13 | TRBV7-9 | NA | NA | CASSPSAGREQYF | TGTGCCAGCAGCCCAAGCGCAGGGCGCGAGCAGTACTTC
TRBJ2-7 | 15 | TRBV4-2 | NA | NA | CASSPTTHASSEQYF | TGTGCCAGCAGCCCTACTACCCACGCTTCTTCCGAGCAGTACTTC
TRBJ1-1 | 14 | TRBV7-3 | NA | TRBD1 | CASSPQGTNTEAFF | TGTGCCAGCAGCCCACAGGGGACGAACACTGAAGCTTTCTTT
TRBJ2-7 | 16 | TRBV7-6 | NA | TRBD2 | CASSLGTSTSSYEQYF | TGTGCCAGCAGCTTAGGGACTAGCACGAGCTCCTACGAGCAGTACTTC
TRBJ1-2 | 15 | TRBV7-9 | NA | TRBD1 | CASSYRDRGRGGYTF | TGTGCCAGCAGCTATCGGGACAGGGGGCGCGGAGGCTACACCTTC
TRBJ1-1 | 13 | TRBV6-1 | NA | NA | CASTTTRDTEAFF | TGTGCCAGCACCACGACGCGGGACACTGAAGCTTTCTTT
TRBJ2-7 | 13 | TRBV7-6 | NA | TRBD1 | CASRRTGDYEQYF | TGTGCCAGCCGAAGGACAGGGGACTACGAGCAGTACTTC
TRBJ1-3 | 16 | TRBV7-2 | NA | NA | CASRAGGALRGNTIYF | TGTGCCAGCCGGGCGGGGGGGGCGCTGAGAGGAAACACCATATATTTT
TRBJ2-1 | 12 | TRBV9 | NA | NA | CASSDPYNEQFF | TGTGCCAGCAGCGATCCTTACAATGAGCAGTTCTTC
TRBJ2-7 | 13 | TRBV4-3 | NA | NA | CASSQDFGREPAF | TGCGCCAGCAGCCAAGATTTCGGTCGGGAGCCGGCATTC
TRBJ1-4 | 14 | TRBV7-2 | NA | NA | CASSPGLHDEKLFF | TGTGCCAGCAGCCCAGGTCTGCATGATGAAAAACTGTTTTTT
TRBJ1-6 | 17 | TRBV4-1 | NA | TRBD1 | CASSQGQASSYNSPLHF | TGCGCCAGCAGCCAGGGACAGGCCAGCTCCTATAATTCACCCCTCCACTTT
TRBJ1-2 | 13 | TRBV5-1 | NA | TRBD1 | CASSVDRGYGYTF | TGCGCCAGCAGCGTGGACAGGGGCTATGGCTACACCTTC
TRBJ1-3 | 12 | TRBV7-9 | NA | TRBD1 | CSRQGSGNTIYF | TGTTCCCGACAGGGATCCGGAAACACCATATATTTT
TRBJ1-1 | 13 | TRBV29-1 | NA | TRBD1 | CSVITGDYTEAFF | TGCAGCGTTATAACAGGGGATTACACTGAAGCTTTCTTT
TRBJ2-1 | 15 | TRBV5-1 | NA | NA | CASSPRVRGSNEQFF | TGCGCCAGCAGCCCGAGGGTGCGGGGATCCAATGAGCAGTTCTTC
TRBJ2-1 | 14 | TRBV9 | NA | NA | CASSPLTRHNEQFF | TGTGCCAGCAGCCCCCTGACTAGGCACAATGAGCAGTTCTTC
TRBJ1-1 | 13 | TRBV25-1 | few | NA | CASGRTGNTEAFF | TGTGCCAGCGGAAGAACAGGGAACACTGAAGCTTTCTTT
TRBJ1-6 | 14 | TRBV6-5 | NA | NA | CASSYRVGGSPLHF | TGTGCCAGCAGTTACAGGGTAGGGGGTTCACCCCTCCACTTT
TRBJ1-5 | 18 | TRBV28 | once | TRBD1 | CASRWDRGVSRSNQPQHF | TGTGCCAGCAGGTGGGACAGGGGAGTAAGTAGGAGCAATCAGCCCCAGCATTTT
TRBJ2-1 | 14 | TRBV30 | NA | TRBD2 | CAWSGRRWGGEQFF | TGTGCCTGGAGTGGCAGGCGTTGGGGGGGTGAGCAGTTCTTC
TRBJ1-3 | 14 | TRBV18 | NA | TRBD1 | CASWDRASGNTIYF | TGTGCCAGCTGGGACAGGGCCTCTGGAAACACCATATATTTT
TRBJ2-5 | 15 | TRBV6-4 | few | TRBD1 | CASSKNRGWKETQYF | TGTGCCAGCAGCAAAAACAGGGGATGGAAAGAGACCCAGTACTTC
TRBJ1-6 | 13 | TRBV19 | NA | TRBD1 | CASSRGQGGPLHF | TGTGCCAGTAGCCGGGGACAGGGAGGACCCCTCCACTTT